Listed below are T cell receptor beta chains from one sample, sequenced in a study of cytomegalovirus exposure and HLA in healthy donors. Sequencing was performed with immunoSEQ multiplex PCR; in TCRdb, only in-frame clones are kept and a portion is missing. The sample shows 130,000 or so clones, approximately 82% of them seen only once. The sample taken for sequencing was PBMCs. The receptors come from a man aged 35 to 55 in good health and CMV-seronegative. Each CDR3 is given with its conserved first and last residue. Each record gives: D gene, V gene, J gene, clone size, CDR3 protein, CDR3 DNA. The D gene is left open where the match is weak. Not every row has a clone size; where given, it reads once, few, many or a size class.

D gene: -; V gene: TRBV5-8; J gene: TRBJ1-1; clone size: -; CDR3 protein: CASTTPAVNTEAFF; CDR3 DNA: TGTGCCAGCACCACGCCGGCGGTGAACACTGAAGCTTTCTTT
D gene: TRBD2; V gene: TRBV9; J gene: TRBJ2-1; clone size: -; CDR3 protein: CASSRGRGVYNEQFF; CDR3 DNA: TGTGCCAGCAGCCGCGGGCGGGGGGTCTACAATGAGCAGTTCTTC
D gene: TRBD2; V gene: TRBV6-5; J gene: TRBJ2-1; clone size: -; CDR3 protein: CASRSPGLAGGEQFF; CDR3 DNA: TGTGCCAGCAGGTCTCCGGGACTAGCGGGGGGTGAGCAGTTCTTC
D gene: TRBD1; V gene: TRBV5-4; J gene: TRBJ2-7; clone size: -; CDR3 protein: CASFGQGTHEQYF; CDR3 DNA: TGTGCCAGCTTCGGACAGGGTACTCACGAGCAGTACTTC
D gene: -; V gene: TRBV6-6; J gene: TRBJ1-4; clone size: few; CDR3 protein: CASSYESTNEKLFF; CDR3 DNA: TGTGCCAGCAGTTACGAGAGTACTAATGAAAAACTGTTTTTT
D gene: -; V gene: TRBV5-1; J gene: TRBJ1-2; clone size: -; CDR3 protein: CASSPSGTGGGYTF; CDR3 DNA: TGCGCCAGCAGCCCCTCCGGGACTGGCGGGGGCTACACCTTC
D gene: -; V gene: TRBV5-3; J gene: TRBJ1-1; clone size: few; CDR3 protein: CARTTNRSLNRAFF; CDR3 DNA: TGTGCCAGAACCACAAACCGGAGTCTCAACCGAGCTTTCTTT
D gene: -; V gene: TRBV5-1; J gene: TRBJ2-7; clone size: -; CDR3 protein: CASSVHRTYEQYF; CDR3 DNA: TGCGCCAGCAGCGTACACAGGACCTACGAGCAGTACTTC
D gene: TRBD1; V gene: TRBV7-6; J gene: TRBJ2-7; clone size: once; CDR3 protein: CASSLLTGNSYEQYF; CDR3 DNA: TGTGCCAGCAGCCTTTTGACAGGGAACTCCTACGAGCAGTACTTC
D gene: -; V gene: TRBV5-4; J gene: TRBJ2-1; clone size: -; CDR3 protein: CASSFGGFKFF; CDR3 DNA: TGTGCCAGCAGCTTCGGGGGTTTCAAATTCTTC
D gene: -; V gene: TRBV5-1; J gene: TRBJ2-1; clone size: -; CDR3 protein: CASSPTGGGASYNEQFF; CDR3 DNA: TGCGCCAGCAGCCCTACGGGTGGGGGGGCCTCCTACAATGAGCAGTTCTTC
D gene: -; V gene: TRBV5-1; J gene: TRBJ2-4; clone size: -; CDR3 protein: CASRDAGYEKNIQYF; CDR3 DNA: TGCGCCAGCAGAGACGCAGGGTACGAAAAAAACATTCAGTACTTC
D gene: -; V gene: TRBV5-1; J gene: TRBJ1-2; clone size: few; CDR3 protein: CASSFFSEDGGYTF; CDR3 DNA: TGCGCCAGCAGCTTCTTCAGCGAAGACGGCGGCTACACCTTC
D gene: -; V gene: TRBV25-1; J gene: TRBJ2-7; clone size: -; CDR3 protein: CASSAVLGLQYF; CDR3 DNA: TGTGCCAGCAGTGCGGTACTAGGTCTGCAGTACTTC
D gene: -; V gene: TRBV2; J gene: TRBJ2-7; clone size: few; CDR3 protein: CASKRAYEQYF; CDR3 DNA: TGTGCCAGCAAGAGGGCCTACGAGCAGTACTTC
D gene: -; V gene: TRBV28; J gene: TRBJ2-3; clone size: -; CDR3 protein: CASSQVVSDTQYF; CDR3 DNA: TGTGCCAGCAGTCAGGTTGTCTCAGATACGCAGTATTTT
D gene: TRBD2; V gene: TRBV10-1; J gene: TRBJ2-3; clone size: -; CDR3 protein: CASTGGTSGGFSTDTQYF; CDR3 DNA: TGCGCCAGCACCGGGGGGACTAGCGGAGGATTTAGCACAGATACGCAGTATTTT
D gene: -; V gene: TRBV29-1; J gene: TRBJ1-2; clone size: -; CDR3 protein: CSVDVYGYTF; CDR3 DNA: TGCAGCGTTGACGTGTATGGCTACACCTTC
D gene: TRBD1; V gene: TRBV28; J gene: TRBJ2-7; clone size: -; CDR3 protein: CASSSPRTGGLGHEQYF; CDR3 DNA: TGTGCCAGCAGTTCCCCAAGGACAGGAGGCTTGGGCCACGAGCAGTACTTC
D gene: -; V gene: TRBV5-6; J gene: TRBJ1-5; clone size: few; CDR3 protein: CASSSQDRNQPQHF; CDR3 DNA: TGTGCCAGCAGCTCACAAGACAGGAATCAGCCCCAGCATTTT
D gene: TRBD2; V gene: TRBV5-6; J gene: TRBJ2-3; clone size: -; CDR3 protein: CASSLRDQPGGTDTQYF; CDR3 DNA: TGTGCCAGCAGCCTCCGGGACCAGCCGGGAGGGACAGATACGCAGTATTTT
D gene: -; V gene: TRBV19; J gene: TRBJ2-7; clone size: once; CDR3 protein: CASSINQGHSSSYEQYF; CDR3 DNA: TGTGCCAGTAGTATCAACCAGGGACACTCGAGCTCCTACGAGCAGTACTTC
D gene: -; V gene: TRBV27; J gene: TRBJ2-7; clone size: -; CDR3 protein: CASSLGPLLGDNEQYF; CDR3 DNA: TGTGCCAGCAGTTTAGGGCCCCTTTTGGGGGACAACGAGCAGTACTTC
D gene: -; V gene: TRBV9; J gene: TRBJ2-5; clone size: -; CDR3 protein: CASRGPTQETQYF; CDR3 DNA: TGTGCCAGCAGGGGGCCCACACAAGAGACCCAGTACTTC
D gene: TRBD2; V gene: TRBV4-2; J gene: TRBJ2-5; clone size: once; CDR3 protein: CASSQDRTSGGKYQETQYF; CDR3 DNA: TGTGCCAGCAGCCAAGATCGGACTAGCGGGGGGAAGTACCAAGAGACCCAGTACTTC
D gene: -; V gene: TRBV5-1; J gene: TRBJ1-3; clone size: -; CDR3 protein: CASSPKTGNRGNTIYF; CDR3 DNA: TGCGCCAGCAGCCCTAAAACAGGGAATCGAGGAAACACCATATATTTT
D gene: -; V gene: TRBV5-4; J gene: TRBJ1-1; clone size: -; CDR3 protein: CASSSQITEAFF; CDR3 DNA: TGTGCCAGCAGCTCCCAGATCACTGAAGCTTTCTTT
D gene: -; V gene: TRBV5-1; J gene: TRBJ1-2; clone size: -; CDR3 protein: CASSLSRDYGYTF; CDR3 DNA: TGCGCCAGCAGCTTATCGAGGGACTATGGCTACACCTTC
D gene: -; V gene: TRBV7-2; J gene: TRBJ1-4; clone size: -; CDR3 protein: CASSLGRRDEKLFF; CDR3 DNA: TGTGCCAGCAGCTTGGGCAGGCGTGATGAAAAACTGTTTTTT